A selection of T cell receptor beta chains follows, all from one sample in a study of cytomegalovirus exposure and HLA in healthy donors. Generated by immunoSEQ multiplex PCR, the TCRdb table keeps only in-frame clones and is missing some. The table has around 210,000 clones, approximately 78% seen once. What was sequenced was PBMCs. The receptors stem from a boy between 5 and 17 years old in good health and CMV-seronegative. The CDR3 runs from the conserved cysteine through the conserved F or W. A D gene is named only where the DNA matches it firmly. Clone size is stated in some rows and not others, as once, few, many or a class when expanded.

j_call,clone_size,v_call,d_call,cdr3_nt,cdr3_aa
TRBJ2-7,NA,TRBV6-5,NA,TGTGCCAGCAGCCTCCTTTACGAGCAGTACTTC,CASSLLYEQYF
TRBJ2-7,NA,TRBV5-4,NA,TGTGCCAGCAGCTTGGAAGGGGCGGTATCCTACGAGCAGTACTTC,CASSLEGAVSYEQYF
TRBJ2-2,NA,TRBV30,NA,TGTGCCTGGAGAGGATTTGGGGGCTTGGGGGAGCTGTTTTTT,CAWRGFGGLGELFF
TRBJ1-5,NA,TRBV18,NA,TGTGCCAGCTCATCTGGGGGGGATCAGCCCCAGCATTTT,CASSSGGDQPQHF
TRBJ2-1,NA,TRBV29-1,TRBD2,TGCAGCCTGCGGCGACTAGCGGGAGACAATGAGCAGTTCTTC,CSLRRLAGDNEQFF
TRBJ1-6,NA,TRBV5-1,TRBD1,TGCGCCAGCAGCCCGCGGACAGGGGGAGGGTGGTCCTATAATTCACCCCTCCACTTT,CASSPRTGGGWSYNSPLHF
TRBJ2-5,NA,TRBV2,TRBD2,TGTGCCAGCAGCCCGGGACTAGCGGGGGCCCAAGAGACCCAGTACTTC,CASSPGLAGAQETQYF
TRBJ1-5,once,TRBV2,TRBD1,TGTGCCAGCAGAGCCCCGGGACAGGAGGCTAGCCAGCCCCAGCATTTT,CASRAPGQEASQPQHF
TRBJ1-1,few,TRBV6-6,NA,TGTGCCAGCAGTCAAGACAGTGAAGCTTTCTTT,CASSQDSEAFF
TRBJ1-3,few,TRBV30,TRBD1,TGTGCCTGCCCGACAGGGGCGTTCGGAAACACCATATATTTT,CACPTGAFGNTIYF
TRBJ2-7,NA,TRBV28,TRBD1,TGTGCCAGCCACCCCGGGACAGGGGCCTACGAGCAGTACTTC,CASHPGTGAYEQYF
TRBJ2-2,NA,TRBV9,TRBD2,TGTGCCAGCAGCGTGGGCGGGAGGCCCACCGGGGAGCTGTTTTTT,CASSVGGRPTGELFF
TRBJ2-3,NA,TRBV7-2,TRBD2,TGTGCCAGCAGCATAGGGACTAGCGGGGAGGGGTATACGCAGTATTTT,CASSIGTSGEGYTQYF
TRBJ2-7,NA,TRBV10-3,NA,TGTGCCATCAGTGATCGGCGCGGCGCCTACGAGCAGTACTTC,CAISDRRGAYEQYF
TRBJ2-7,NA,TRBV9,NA,TGTGCCAGCAGCGAGGAACCAGACAGGAACTCCTACGAGCAGTACTTC,CASSEEPDRNSYEQYF
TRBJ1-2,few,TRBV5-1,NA,TGCGCCAGCAGTCCGGCAGGGCCCTATGGCTACACCTTC,CASSPAGPYGYTF
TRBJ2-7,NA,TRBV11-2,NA,TGTGCCAGTAAACCATCGGGTTACGAGCAGTACTTC,CASKPSGYEQYF
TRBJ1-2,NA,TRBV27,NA,TGTGCCAGCAGTTTGTCAGGGGATGGCTATGGCTACACCTTC,CASSLSGDGYGYTF
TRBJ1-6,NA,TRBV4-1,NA,TGCGCCAGCACCGGACAGTTCTATTCACCCCTCCACTTT,CASTGQFYSPLHF
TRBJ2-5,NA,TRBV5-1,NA,TGCGCCAGCAGCTTGGAAATCCCGGGTAGGGAGACCCAGTACTTC,CASSLEIPGRETQYF
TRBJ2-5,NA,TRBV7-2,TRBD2,TGTGCCAGCAGCTTAGTAGCGGGGGGGCCCGAGACCCAGTACTTC,CASSLVAGGPETQYF
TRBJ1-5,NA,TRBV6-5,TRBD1,TGTGCCAGCAGTTACGTACAGGGGTACCAGCCCCAGCATTTT,CASSYVQGYQPQHF